One and the same sample provided the 20 T cell receptor beta chains below, sequenced in a study of blood T cells in healthy people across ages. With a J-beta primer mix and a sample-barcoded 5' primer, a second PCR ran about 6 to 11 cycles. TCRdb reprocessed the 5' RACE reads with MiXCR, giving one entry per CDR3 protein. Of 750,000 to 950,000 distinct CDR3 sequences listed, roughly 29% are singletons. These same data were also listed under a study on T cells of mothers and their children.

The source material was blood. These receptors were collected from a woman aged 40 to 50 in good health.

The V gene is TRBV20-1, the J gene TRBJ1-4; no definite D call. In germline, CDR1 is DFQATT, CDR2 SNEGSKA (reference sequence). The CDR3 has 13 amino acids. V lost 5 bases and J 5 bases, leaving 12 bases between the germline ends. CDR3 residues: CSAPRGLNEKLFF. CDR3 nucleotides: TGCAGTGCTCCCCGAGGCCTAAATGAAAAACTGTTTTTT.

V and J are TRBV30 and TRBJ2-3; the match to TRBD2 covers 7 bases. Trimming removed 0 bases from V and 5 bases from J; junction bases left unmatched: 5. CDR1 is GTSNPN, CDR2 SVGIG, per germline (reference sequence). The CDR3 contains 14 residues. The CDR3 loop is CAWSVGGGEDTQYF. Written as DNA, the CDR3 is TGTGCCTGGAGTGTAGGCGGGGGTGAAGATACGCAGTATTTT.

This rearrangement joins TRBV7-9 to TRBJ2-1; 8 nucleotides line up with TRBD1. Germline-derived CDR1 and CDR2 are SEHNR and FQNEAQ (reference sequence). This CDR3 spans 15 amino acids. The trim removed 2 bases at V and 6 bases at J, leaving 6 bases unmatched. The CDR3 nucleotides are TGTGCCAGCAGCTTATCAGGGGGCCAGGCCAATGAGCAGTTCTTC. Residues: CASSLSGGQANEQFF. Complete variable domain (other parts from reference TRBV7-9 and TRBJ2-1): DTGVSQNPRHKITKRGQNVTFRCDPISEHNRLYWYRQTLGQGPEFLTYFQNEAQLEKSRLLSDRFSAERPKGSFSTLEIQRTEQGDSAMYLCASSLSGGQANEQFFGPGTRLTVL.

J is TRBJ2-3 and V is TRBV6-2 or TRBV6-3; TRBD1 agrees at 7 bases. After removal of 6 bases from V and 2 bases from J, the junction contained 5 bases not matched to a gene. Per germline, CDR1 MNHEY and CDR2 SVGEGT. This CDR3 region has 14 residues. The chain's CDR3 is CASSWGQSTDTQYF. DNA for the CDR3: TGTGCCAGCAGCTGGGGACAGTCCACAGATACGCAGTATTTT.

A note on this clonotype: This may stem from a read error, because a much larger clone lies one nucleotide away. This chain uses TRBV3-1 with TRBJ2-4; 7 nucleotides align to TRBD1. The CDR3 length is 16 residues. With V trimmed by 0 bases and J by 12 bases, 14 bases remained unmatched. CDR1 LGHDT and CDR2 YNNKEL come from the germline V gene (reference sequence). The CDR3 loop is CASSQDWGTAGYDQYF. CDR3 in DNA: TGTGCCAGCAGCCAAGATTGGGGGACAGCTGGCTACGATCAGTACTTC.

This clonotype was detected many times. J is TRBJ1-2 and V is TRBV4-1; D is ambiguous. Trimming removed 2 bases from V and 4 bases from J, with 8 bases in between. Germline CDR1 and CDR2: MGHRA and YSYEKL. The CDR3 totals 13 residues. CDR3 loop: CASSQQTSYGYTF. CDR3 sequence (DNA): TGCGCCAGCAGCCAACAGACAAGCTATGGCTACACCTTC.

This clonotype was seen a handful of times. The chain joins TRBV20-1 to TRBJ1-5; D remains unclear. Germline V gene data show CDR1 as DFQATT and CDR2 as SNEGSKA (reference sequence). Between the trimmed V and J ends, which lost 2 bases and 5 bases, there was a span of 7 bases. This CDR3 comprises 12 residues. For the CDR3, the DNA is TGCAGTGCTAGAAGGGCAGATCAGCCCCAGCATTTT. Translated: CSARRADQPQHF.

This clonotype was observed many times. The chain is built from TRBV29-1 and TRBJ1-2; D possibly corresponds to TRBD1 (5 bases). Trimming removed 4 bases from V and 2 bases from J, with 17 bases in between. The CDR3 has 15 residues. Germline CDR1 SQVTM, CDR2 ANQGSEA. This chain's CDR3 is CSVGVIGGRNYGYTF. CDR3 coding DNA: TGCAGCGTTGGGGTTATCGGGGGTCGGAACTATGGCTACACCTTC.

There are a few counts of this clonotype. This chain connects TRBV9 to TRBJ1-5; 12 nucleotides match TRBD1. Germline CDR1 is SGDLS and CDR2 is YYNGEE. The CDR3 loop spans 15 amino acids. Losses at the gene ends were 2 bases for V and 6 bases for J; bases not matched to a gene: 3. The CDR3 sequence: CASSVGTGGTQPQHF. The CDR3 DNA reads TGTGCCAGCAGCGTTGGGACAGGGGGCACTCAGCCCCAGCATTTT. The entire variable domain, with the rest obtained from reference TRBV9 and TRBJ1-5, is as follows: DSGVTQTPKHLITATGQRVTLRCSPRSGDLSVYWYQQSLDQGLQFLIQYYNGEERAKGNILERFSAQQFPDLHSELNLSSLELGDSALYFCASSVGTGGTQPQHFGDGTRLSIL.

V and J are TRBV5-1 and TRBJ2-4, with unresolved D. The end of the DNA fits TRBJ2-7 better, so the J call may be wrong. The CDR3 is 14 amino acids. Germline V gene sequence: CDR1 SGHRS, CDR2 YFSETQ. The CDR3 reads CASNLGRVLYEQYF. CDR3 sequence (DNA): TGCGCCAGCAACCTAGGACGGGTACTCTACGAGCAGTACTTC.

Notes on this clonotype: Likely a read error: the CDR3 ends without its conserved phenylalanine or tryptophan. The DNA for the CDR3 is TGTGCCAACAGTTCCTCGAGTGGAAGTGCCCCCTACGAGCAGTACTTG. Amino acids: CANSSSSGSAPYEQYL. The gene calls are TRBV12-3 or TRBV12-4 and TRBJ2-7; D uncertain. The CDR3 consists of 16 residues.

CDR3 sequence (DNA): TGTGCCAGCAGCTTAGATCCGGGGGCGGTCACTGAAGCTTTCTTT. It encodes CASSLDPGAVTEAFF. The V and J genes are TRBV11-2 and TRBJ1-1, with TRBD1 as a possible D gene (6 bases). Looked up from germline, CDR1 is SGHAT and CDR2 is FQNNGV. Trimming stripped 0 bases from V and 4 bases from J, with 12 bases between. The CDR3 is made up of 15 amino acids. Using reference TRBV11-2 and TRBJ1-1 for the parts outside the CDR3, the full variable domain is EAGVAQSPRYKIIEKRQSVAFWCNPISGHATLYWYQQILGQGPKLLIQFQNNGVVDDSQLPKDRFSAERLKGVDSTLKIQPAKLEDSAVYLCASSLDPGAVTEAFFGQGTRLTVV.

Comments on this clonotype: This may arise from a read error, as a much more abundant clone is one base away. This chain connects TRBV7-8 to TRBJ2-5; D tentatively fits TRBD1 or TRBD2 (6 bases each). Judging by the DNA end, TRBJ2-7 fits better; the J call may be wrong. This CDR3 comprises 15 residues. Germline values: CDR1 SGHVS, CDR2 FQNEAQ. The CDR3 here is CASSFTGAGSYEQYF. The DNA of the CDR3 is TGTGCCAGCAGCTTCACGGGGGCTGGATCCTACGAGCAGTACTTC.

This rearrangement joins TRBV7-2 to TRBJ1-5; D might be TRBD1 (6 bases). CDR3 length equals 16 residues. With 1 base removed from V and 3 bases from J, the gap between germline ends came to 13 bases. Germline V gene lookup returns CDR1 SGHTA and CDR2 FQGNSA. In DNA form, the CDR3 reads TGTGCCAGCAGCTTAGGATCCAGGGGAGCCAATCAGCCCCAGCATTTT. Translation: CASSLGSRGANQPQHF.

About this clonotype: Compared with germline, one end of the junction differs, possibly owing to a read error. V gene TRBV3-1 combines with J gene TRBJ2-7; the match to TRBD2 covers 10 bases. This CDR3 has 19 residues. From germline, CDR1 is LGHDT and CDR2 YNNKEL (reference sequence). This CDR3 is CTSSRHNFALAGYSYEQYF. The CDR3 DNA is TGTACCAGCAGCCGACATAACTTCGCACTAGCGGGGTACTCCTACGAGCAGTACTTC.

V is TRBV4-2 and J is TRBJ1-5, with D perhaps matching TRBD1 (6 bases). Germline V gives CDR1 LGHNA, CDR2 YNFKEQ. Trimming shortened V by 6 bases and J by 7 bases, and 13 bases separated the two germline ends. This CDR3 is 13 amino acids long. The CDR3 spells CASSSTGSQPQHF. The CDR3 DNA reads as TGTGCCAGCAGTTCAACAGGGAGCCAGCCCCAGCATTTT.

This clonotype has at least ten counts. The chain recombines TRBV7-2 with TRBJ2-1; a possible D gene is TRBD2 (6 bases). There are 14 residues in the CDR3. Germline CDR1 SGHTA, CDR2 FQGNSA. Trimming removed 1 base at V and 5 bases at J, with 9 bases between. The CDR3: CASSLGWGDNEQFF. The CDR3 nucleotides read TGTGCCAGCAGCTTAGGGTGGGGGGACAATGAGCAGTTCTTC.

Worth noting for this clonotype: One base away lies a much larger clone, so this may be a sequencing read error. V gene TRBV29-1 combines with J gene TRBJ2-2; 7 bases match TRBD1. This CDR3 spans 13 amino acids. Germline V gives CDR1 SQVTM, CDR2 ANQGSEA. CDR3 in amino acids: CSVGQGGTGEPFF. The CDR3 DNA follows: TGCAGCGTTGGACAGGGTGGCACCGGGGAGCCGTTTTTT.

The chain recombines TRBV7-2 with TRBJ2-5; 7 bases fit TRBD1. The J call may be in error: the DNA end matches TRBJ2-7 better. Per the germline V gene, CDR1 is SGHTA and CDR2 is FQGNSA. This CDR3 comprises 14 residues. The DNA of the CDR3 is TGTGCCAGCAGCACGGGACAGCCCGGATACGAGCAGTACTTC. It specifies CASSTGQPGYEQYF.

CDR3 sequence reads: CASSPVGQGYQPQHF. CDR3 bases: TGTGCCAGCAGTCCCGTAGGACAGGGATATCAGCCCCAGCATTTT. The chain couples TRBV28 to TRBJ1-5; 8 nucleotides agree with TRBD1. The CDR3 contains 15 residues. The V gene's germline CDR1 is MDHEN and CDR2 SYDVKM. The junction had 8 bases not matched to a gene; V was cut back by 5 bases and J by 5 bases. Complete variable domain (other parts from reference TRBV28 and TRBJ1-5): DVKVTQSSRYLVKRTGEKVFLECVQDMDHENMFWYRQDPGLGLRLIYFSYDVKMKEKGDIPEGYSVSREKKERFSLILESASTNQTSMYLCASSPVGQGYQPQHFGDGTRLSIL.